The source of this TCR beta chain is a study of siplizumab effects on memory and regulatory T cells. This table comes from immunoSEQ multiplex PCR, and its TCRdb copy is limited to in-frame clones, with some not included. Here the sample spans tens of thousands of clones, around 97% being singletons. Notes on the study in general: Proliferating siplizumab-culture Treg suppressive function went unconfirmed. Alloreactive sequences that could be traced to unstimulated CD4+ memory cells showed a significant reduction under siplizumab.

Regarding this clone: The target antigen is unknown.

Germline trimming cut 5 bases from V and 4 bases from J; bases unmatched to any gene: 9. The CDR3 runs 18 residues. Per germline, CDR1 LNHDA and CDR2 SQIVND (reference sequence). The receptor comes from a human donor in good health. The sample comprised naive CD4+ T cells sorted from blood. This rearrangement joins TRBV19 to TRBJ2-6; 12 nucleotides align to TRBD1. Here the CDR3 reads CASSVPGQGAQGANVLTF. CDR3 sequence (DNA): TGTGCCAGTAGTGTCCCGGGACAGGGGGCGCAAGGGGCCAACGTCCTGACTTTC.